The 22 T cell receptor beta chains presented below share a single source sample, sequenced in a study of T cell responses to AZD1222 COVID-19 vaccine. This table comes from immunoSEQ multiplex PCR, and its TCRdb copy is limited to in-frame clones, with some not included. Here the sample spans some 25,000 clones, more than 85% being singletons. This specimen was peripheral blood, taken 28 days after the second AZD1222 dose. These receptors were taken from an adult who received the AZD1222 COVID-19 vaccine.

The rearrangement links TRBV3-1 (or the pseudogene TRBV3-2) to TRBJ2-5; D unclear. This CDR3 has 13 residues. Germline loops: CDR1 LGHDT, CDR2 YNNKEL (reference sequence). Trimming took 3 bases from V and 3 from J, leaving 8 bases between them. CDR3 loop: CASSHIQEETQYF. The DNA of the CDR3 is TGTGCCAGCAGCCACATCCAGGAAGAGACCCAGTACTTC.

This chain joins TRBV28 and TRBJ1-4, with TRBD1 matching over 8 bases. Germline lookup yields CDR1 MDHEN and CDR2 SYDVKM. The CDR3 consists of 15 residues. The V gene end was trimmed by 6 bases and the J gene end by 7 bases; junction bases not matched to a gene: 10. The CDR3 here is CASSSTGESGEKLFF. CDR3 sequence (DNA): TGTGCCAGCAGCTCGACAGGGGAGTCGGGTGAAAAACTGTTTTTT.

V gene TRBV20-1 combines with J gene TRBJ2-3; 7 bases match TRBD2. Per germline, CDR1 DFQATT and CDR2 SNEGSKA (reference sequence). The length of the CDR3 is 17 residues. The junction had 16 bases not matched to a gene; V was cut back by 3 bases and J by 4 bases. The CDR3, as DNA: TGCAGTGCTAGTGGATTGGCGGCGGGAGTTTTGGCAGATACGCAGTATTTT. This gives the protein CSASGLAAGVLADTQYF.

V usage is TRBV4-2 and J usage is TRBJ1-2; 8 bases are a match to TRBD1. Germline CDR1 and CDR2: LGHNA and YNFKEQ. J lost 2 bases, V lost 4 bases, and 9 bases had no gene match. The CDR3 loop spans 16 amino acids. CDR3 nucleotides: TGTGCCAGCAGCCGAACCGGGACAGGTTTAAACTATGGCTACACCTTC. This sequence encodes CASSRTGTGLNYGYTF.

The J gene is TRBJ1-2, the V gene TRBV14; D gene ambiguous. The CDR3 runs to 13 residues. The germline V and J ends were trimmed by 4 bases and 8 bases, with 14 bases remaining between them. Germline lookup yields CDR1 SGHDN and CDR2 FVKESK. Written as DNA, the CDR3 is TGTGCCAGCAGCCGAGCCGGGGTATACGGCTACACCTTC. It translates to CASSRAGVYGYTF. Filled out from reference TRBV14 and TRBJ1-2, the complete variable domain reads EAGVTQFPSHSVIEKGQTVTLRCDPISGHDNLYWYRRVMGKEIKFLLHFVKESKQDESGMPNNRFLAERTGGTYSTLKVQPAELEDSGVYFCASSRAGVYGYTFGSGTRLTVV.

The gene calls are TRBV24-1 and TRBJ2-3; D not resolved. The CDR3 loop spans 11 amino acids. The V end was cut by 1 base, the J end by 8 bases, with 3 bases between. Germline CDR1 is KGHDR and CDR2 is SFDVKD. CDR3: CATSDFITQYF. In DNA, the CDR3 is TGTGCCACCAGTGATTTCATTACGCAGTATTTT.

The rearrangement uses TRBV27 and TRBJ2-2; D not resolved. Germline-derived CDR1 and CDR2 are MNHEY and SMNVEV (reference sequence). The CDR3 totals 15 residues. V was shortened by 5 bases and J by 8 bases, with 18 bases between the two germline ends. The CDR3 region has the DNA TGTGCCAGCAGTCCTGGGCCAACCCGACGGGGGGAGCTGTTTTTT. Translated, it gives CASSPGPTRRGELFF.

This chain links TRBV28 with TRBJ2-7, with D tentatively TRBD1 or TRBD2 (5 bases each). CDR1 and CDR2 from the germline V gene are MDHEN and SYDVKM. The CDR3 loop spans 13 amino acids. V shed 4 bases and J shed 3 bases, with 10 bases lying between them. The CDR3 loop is CASSWGTHYEQYF. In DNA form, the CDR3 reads TGTGCCAGCAGTTGGGGGACGCACTACGAGCAGTACTTC.

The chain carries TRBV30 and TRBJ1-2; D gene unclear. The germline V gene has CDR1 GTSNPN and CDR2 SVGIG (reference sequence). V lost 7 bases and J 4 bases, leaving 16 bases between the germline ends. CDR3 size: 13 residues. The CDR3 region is CASPGEGSYGYTF. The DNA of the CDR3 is TGTGCCTCCCCTGGAGAGGGATCCTATGGCTACACCTTC. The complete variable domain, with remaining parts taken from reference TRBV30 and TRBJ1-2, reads SQTIHQWPATLVQPVGSPLSLECTVEGTSNPNLYWYRQAAGRGLQLLFYSVGIGQISSEVPQNLSASRPQDRQFILSSKKLLLSDSGFYLCASPGEGSYGYTFGSGTRLTVV.

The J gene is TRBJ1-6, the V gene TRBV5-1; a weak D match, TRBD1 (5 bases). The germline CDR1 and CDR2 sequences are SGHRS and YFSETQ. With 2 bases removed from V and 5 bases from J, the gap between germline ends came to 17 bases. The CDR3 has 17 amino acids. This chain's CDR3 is CASSLDSSGGNNSPLHF. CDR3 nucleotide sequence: TGCGCCAGCAGCTTAGACAGCAGCGGTGGGAATAATTCACCCCTCCACTTT.

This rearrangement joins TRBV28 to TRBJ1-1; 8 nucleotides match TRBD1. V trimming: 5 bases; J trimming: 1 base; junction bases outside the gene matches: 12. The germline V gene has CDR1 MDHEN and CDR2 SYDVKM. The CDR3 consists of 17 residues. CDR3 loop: CASSAGDRGAWNTEAFF. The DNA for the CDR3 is TGTGCCAGCAGTGCCGGCGACAGGGGTGCTTGGAACACTGAAGCTTTCTTT.

CDR3 sequence reads: CASNPPGGSNTGELFF. CDR3 DNA sequence: TGTGCCAGCAACCCCCCGGGGGGATCGAACACCGGGGAGCTGTTTTTT. The chain is built from TRBV7-9 and TRBJ2-2, with 7 bases fitting TRBD2. Germline loops: CDR1 SEHNR, CDR2 FQNEAQ (reference sequence). The CDR3 is 16 residues long. J lost 0 bases, V lost 7 bases, and 8 bases had no gene match. The full variable domain, its missing parts supplied by reference TRBV7-9 and TRBJ2-2, is DTGVSQNPRHKITKRGQNVTFRCDPISEHNRLYWYRQTLGQGPEFLTYFQNEAQLEKSRLLSDRFSAERPKGSFSTLEIQRTEQGDSAMYLCASNPPGGSNTGELFFGEGSRLTVL.

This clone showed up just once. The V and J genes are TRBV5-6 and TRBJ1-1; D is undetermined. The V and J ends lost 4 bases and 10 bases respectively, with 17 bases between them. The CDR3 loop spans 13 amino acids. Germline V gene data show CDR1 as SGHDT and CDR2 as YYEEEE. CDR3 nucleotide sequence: TGTGCCAGCAGCACCGGCACGTCGATCGGAGCTTTCTTT. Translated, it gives CASSTGTSIGAFF.

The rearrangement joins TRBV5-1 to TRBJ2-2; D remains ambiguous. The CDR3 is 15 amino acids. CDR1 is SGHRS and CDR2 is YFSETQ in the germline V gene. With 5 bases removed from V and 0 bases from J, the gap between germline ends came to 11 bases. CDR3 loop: CASRGRAPNTGELFF. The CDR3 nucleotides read TGCGCCAGCAGAGGTCGGGCGCCGAACACCGGGGAGCTGTTTTTT.

CDR3 region: CASSDPEASSYEQFF. CDR3 sequence (DNA): TGTGCCAGCAGCGACCCGGAGGCTAGTTCGTATGAGCAGTTCTTC. The genes are TRBV14 and TRBJ2-1, with D possibly matching TRBD2 (5 bases). V gave up 5 bases and J gave up 8 bases, with 19 bases separating them. Germline values: CDR1 SGHDN, CDR2 FVKESK. CDR3 size: 15 residues.

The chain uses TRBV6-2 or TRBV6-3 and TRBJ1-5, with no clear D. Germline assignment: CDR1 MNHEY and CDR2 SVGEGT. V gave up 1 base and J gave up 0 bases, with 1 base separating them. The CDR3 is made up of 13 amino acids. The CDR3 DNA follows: TGTGCCAGCAGTTACTTTAGCAATCAGCCCCAGCATTTT. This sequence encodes CASSYFSNQPQHF.

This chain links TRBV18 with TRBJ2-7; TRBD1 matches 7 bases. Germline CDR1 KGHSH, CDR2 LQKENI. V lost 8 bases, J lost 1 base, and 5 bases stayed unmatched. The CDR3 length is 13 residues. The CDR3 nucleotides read TGTGCCAGCCACAGGGGAAATTCCTACGAGCAGTACTTC. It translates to CASHRGNSYEQYF.

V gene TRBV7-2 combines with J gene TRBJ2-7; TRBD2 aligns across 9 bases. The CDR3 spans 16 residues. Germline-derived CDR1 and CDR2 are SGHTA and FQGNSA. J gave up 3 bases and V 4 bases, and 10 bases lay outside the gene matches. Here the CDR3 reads CASSYSGLAGIYEQYF. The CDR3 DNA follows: TGTGCCAGCAGCTATTCGGGGCTAGCGGGGATCTACGAGCAGTACTTC.

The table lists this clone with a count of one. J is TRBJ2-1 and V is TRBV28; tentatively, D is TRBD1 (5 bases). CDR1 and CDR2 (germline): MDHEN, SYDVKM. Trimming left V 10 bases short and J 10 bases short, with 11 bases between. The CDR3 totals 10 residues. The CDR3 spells CATVGREQFF. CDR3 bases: TGTGCCACCGTGGGGCGGGAGCAGTTCTTC.

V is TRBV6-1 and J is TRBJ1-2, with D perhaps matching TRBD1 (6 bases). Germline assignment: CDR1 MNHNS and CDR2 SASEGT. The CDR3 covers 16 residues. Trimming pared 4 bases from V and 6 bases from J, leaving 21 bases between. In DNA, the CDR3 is TGTGCCAGCAGTGTTCGGGGGGGGACACTGGGCGATGGCTACACCTTC. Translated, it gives CASSVRGGTLGDGYTF.

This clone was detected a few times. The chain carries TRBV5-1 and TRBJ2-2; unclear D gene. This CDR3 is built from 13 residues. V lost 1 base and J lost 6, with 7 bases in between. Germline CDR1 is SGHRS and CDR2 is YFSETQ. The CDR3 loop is CASSLPSPGELFF. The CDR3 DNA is TGCGCCAGCAGCTTGCCCTCCCCCGGGGAGCTGTTTTTT.

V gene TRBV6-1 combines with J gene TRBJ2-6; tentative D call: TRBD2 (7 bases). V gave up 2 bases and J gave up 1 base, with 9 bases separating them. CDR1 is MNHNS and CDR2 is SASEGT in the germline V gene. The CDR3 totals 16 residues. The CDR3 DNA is TGTGCCAGCAGTGAAAGGGGGGGATCTGGGGCCAACGTCCTGACTTTC. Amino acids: CASSERGGSGANVLTF.